This TCR beta chain is drawn from a study of blood T cell repertoires in COVID-19. Overall study context: Nucleic acid was either cDNA or gDNA, and it came from T cells, B-cell-depleted T cells, or PBMCs.

Under the authors' procedure: From reference gene primer amplification, estimates of nucleated cell counts were derived. This table comes from immunoSEQ multiplex PCR, and its TCRdb copy is limited to in-frame clones, with some not included. V and J calls plus clone size are reproduced from that table; the DNA served to infer D and trimming. The repertoire consists of about 200,000 clones, with roughly 88% occurring once and the leading ten covering 13%. V dropped 5 bases and J dropped 5 bases, with 18 bases sitting between them. This CDR3 has 16 amino acids. Germline V gene sequence: CDR1 MNHEY, CDR2 SMNVEV (reference sequence).

The genes are TRBV27 and TRBJ1-4; D remains ambiguous. The sequenced sample was peripheral blood. This TCR came from a human donor in a cohort sampled during active COVID-19. CDR3 sequence (DNA): TGTGCCAGCAGTCCTCTGGGGTCGGGAGAAAATGAAAAACTGTTTTTT. The encoded protein is CASSPLGSGENEKLFF.